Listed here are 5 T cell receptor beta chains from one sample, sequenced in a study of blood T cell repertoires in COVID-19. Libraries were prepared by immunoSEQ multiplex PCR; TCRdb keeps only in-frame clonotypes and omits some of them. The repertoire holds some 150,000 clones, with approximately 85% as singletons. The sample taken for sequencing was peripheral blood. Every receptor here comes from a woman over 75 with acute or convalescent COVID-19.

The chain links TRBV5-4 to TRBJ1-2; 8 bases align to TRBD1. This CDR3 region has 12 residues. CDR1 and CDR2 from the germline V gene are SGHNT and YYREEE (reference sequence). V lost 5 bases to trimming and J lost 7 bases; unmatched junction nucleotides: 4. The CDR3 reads CASSLQGAGYTF. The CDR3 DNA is TGTGCCAGCAGTCTCCAGGGGGCTGGCTACACCTTC.

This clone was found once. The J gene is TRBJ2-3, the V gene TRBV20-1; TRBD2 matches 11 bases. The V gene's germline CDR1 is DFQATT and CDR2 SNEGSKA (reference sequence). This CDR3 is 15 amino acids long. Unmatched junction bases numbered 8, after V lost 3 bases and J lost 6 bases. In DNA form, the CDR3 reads TGCAGTGCTAGTACTAGCGGGAGAGTTTCGGATACGCAGTATTTT. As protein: CSASTSGRVSDTQYF.

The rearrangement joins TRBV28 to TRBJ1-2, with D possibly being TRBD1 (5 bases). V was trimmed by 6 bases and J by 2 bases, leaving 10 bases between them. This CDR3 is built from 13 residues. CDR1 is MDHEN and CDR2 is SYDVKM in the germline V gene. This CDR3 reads CASRPGLNYGYTF. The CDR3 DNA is TGTGCCAGCAGACCGGGACTGAACTATGGCTACACCTTC.

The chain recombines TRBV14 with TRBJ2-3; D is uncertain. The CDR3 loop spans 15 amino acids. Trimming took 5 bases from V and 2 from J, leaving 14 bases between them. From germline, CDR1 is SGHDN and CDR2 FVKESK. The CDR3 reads CASSFRWALTDTQYF. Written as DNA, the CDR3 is TGTGCCAGCAGCTTCCGATGGGCGCTCACAGATACGCAGTATTTT.

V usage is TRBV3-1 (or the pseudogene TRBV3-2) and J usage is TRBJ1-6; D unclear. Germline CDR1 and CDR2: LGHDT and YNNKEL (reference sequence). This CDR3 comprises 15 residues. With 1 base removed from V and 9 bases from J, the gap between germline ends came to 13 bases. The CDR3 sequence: CASSQAVGVGSPLHF. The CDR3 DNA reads TGTGCCAGCAGCCAAGCGGTCGGGGTCGGTTCACCCCTCCACTTT.